The T cell receptor (beta chain) under discussion was sequenced for a study of cytomegalovirus exposure and HLA in healthy donors. General observations from the study: About 87% or about 30% of the time was how often most TCR beta V segments were productive, according to an earlier analysis. Sequencing had likely introduced a cluster of highly shared sequence variants as an artifact.

For this clone: Its antigen is undetermined.

The primer mix had 60 Vbeta and 13 Jbeta primers. Using immunoSEQ multiplex PCR, the repertoire was profiled, and TCRdb retains in-frame clones only, with some absent. Found here are about 150,000 clones, roughly 70% of them singletons; the top ten hold over 2.5%. V lost 5 bases, J lost 4 bases, and 17 bases lay in between. The CDR3 length is 15 residues. CDR1 is SGHNT and CDR2 is YENEEA in the germline V gene. This chain connects TRBV11-3 to TRBJ2-5; D is possibly TRBD1 (7 bases). The TCR comes from a man between 35 and 55 years old in good health and CMV-seronegative. Specimen: PBMCs. CDR3 DNA sequence: TGTGCCAGCAGCCACGGGACAGAGGGAGGAGAGACCCAGTACTTC. Encoded protein: CASSHGTEGGETQYF.